The rows below give T cell receptor beta chains drawn from one sample of a study of response to subunit inactivated influenza vaccine. Using its own MiXCR run on the RT-PCR reads, TCRdb lists one record per CDR3 protein. This sample carries a few hundred thousand distinct CDR3 sequences, approximately 7.3% of them seen once, and the ten largest clones take roughly 14%. The sequenced sample was PBMCs from blood, obtained 23 to 25 months after vaccination. The receptors originated from a man aged 45 to 70 who received an inactivated influenza vaccine. CDR3s include the opening cysteine and the closing phenylalanine or tryptophan. Fields, in order: D gene, clone size, J gene, V gene, CDR3 DNA, CDR3 protein. A D gene is named only where the DNA matches it firmly. The listing skips clone size in some rows; elsewhere it reads once, few, many or a size class.

>.|.|TRBJ1-6|TRBV5-4
TGTGCCAGCAGCTTAGACGGGATTCGAAGTTCACCCCTCCACTTT
CASSLDGIRSSPLHF
>TRBD2|few|TRBJ2-1|TRBV5-1
TGCGCCAGCAGCCCAAGGACTAGCGGGCCACCCAATGAGCAGTTCTTC
CASSPRTSGPPNEQFF
>.|few|TRBJ2-3|TRBV5-6
TGTGCCAGCACCCCGGCCGTGGCGGGGGCTCATACGCAGTATTTT
CASTPAVAGAHTQYF
>.|few|TRBJ2-1|TRBV27
TGTGCCAGCAGTTCCAGGCTGACATCCTACAATGAGCAGTTCTTC
CASSSRLTSYNEQFF
>.|few|TRBJ2-1|TRBV5-1
TGCGCCAGCAGCTTGGGTGCGGGAATCGATGAGCAGTTCTTC
CASSLGAGIDEQFF
>.|.|TRBJ1-1|TRBV7-9
TGTGCCAGCAGCCCGGTACGGGCCACTGAAGCTTTCTTT
CASSPVRATEAFF
>.|.|TRBJ2-3|TRBV2
TGTGCCAGCAGTGAATTCAGGGGAAAGGCAGATACGCAGTATTTT
CASSEFRGKADTQYF
>TRBD1|.|TRBJ2-1|TRBV18
TGTGCCAGCTCTAAAGACAGGGTAGGCCACAATGAGCAGTTCTTC
CASSKDRVGHNEQFF
>TRBD2|.|TRBJ2-1|TRBV7-2
TGTGCCAGCAGCCAGGGACTAGCGGGAAGATATGAGCAGTTCTTC
CASSQGLAGRYEQFF
>.|few|TRBJ2-3|TRBV6-2/TRBV6-3
TGTGCCAGCAGGAGACTCAGCGGTGCAGATACGCAGTATTTT
CASRRLSGADTQYF
>.|.|TRBJ2-7|TRBV6-6
TGTGCCATCAGGGACGCAGGAACCTACGAGCAGTACTTC
CAIRDAGTYEQYF
>TRBD1|few|TRBJ2-2|TRBV5-1
TGCGCCAGCAGCTTGGGAACCGGGACAGGGGGCACCGGGGAGCTGTTTTTT
CASSLGTGTGGTGELFF
>.|many|TRBJ2-7|TRBV7-2
TGTGCCAGCAGCTTAGACTCAAAAATCTACGAGCAGTACTTC
CASSLDSKIYEQYF
>.|.|TRBJ1-5|TRBV29-1
TGCAGCGGCACGTGGGGCGTCAATCAGCCCCAGCATTTT
CSGTWGVNQPQHF
>.|.|TRBJ2-2|TRBV7-2
TGTGCCAGCAGCTTAGTTAGCAGTTACACCGGGGAGCTGTTTTTT
CASSLVSSYTGELFF
>TRBD1|.|TRBJ1-1|TRBV6-2/TRBV6-3
TGTGCCAGCAGAAGACAGGGGGGAGAGCGAAGGAACACTGAAGCTTTCTTT
CASRRQGGERRNTEAFF
>TRBD2|few|TRBJ2-1|TRBV6-1
TGTGCCAGCACCCCAGCGGGAGAGAGGAGCAATGAGCAGTTCTTC
CASTPAGERSNEQFF
>.|few|TRBJ2-1|TRBV12-3/TRBV12-4
TGTGCCAGCAGCTTAAGAACAGGGATATTATCCTACAATGAGCAGTTCTTC
CASSLRTGILSYNEQFF
>TRBD2|many|TRBJ2-1|TRBV10-3
TGTGCCATCAGTGAGGCAGGGACTAGCGGGAGCCTAAATGAGCAGTTCTTC
CAISEAGTSGSLNEQFF
>.|many|TRBJ1-2|TRBV4-3
TGCGCCAGCAGCCAAGGCGTTCGGAGACCTAACTATGGCTACACCTTC
CASSQGVRRPNYGYTF
>.|many|TRBJ1-2|TRBV7-8
TGTGCCAGCAGCCCCATTGCGGGGAATTATGGCTACACCTTC
CASSPIAGNYGYTF
>.|few|TRBJ2-7|TRBV20-1
TGCAGTGCCCCCGTTATGGACTCCAATTATTTCTACGAGCAGTACTTC
CSAPVMDSNYFYEQYF
>.|.|TRBJ1-1|TRBV4-1
TGCGCCAGCAGCCCTCAACTAGGACAGCTTCGAACTGAAGCTTTCTTT
CASSPQLGQLRTEAFF
>.|few|TRBJ1-5|TRBV10-3
TGTGCCATCAGTGGGAGTCCGAGCAATAGCAATCAGCCCCAGCATTTT
CAISGSPSNSNQPQHF
>.|many|TRBJ2-1|TRBV5-1
TGCGCCAGCAGCTTGTTCGGCGAGAATGAGCAGTTCTTC
CASSLFGENEQFF
>TRBD2|few|TRBJ2-1|TRBV3-1
TGTGCCAGCAGCCTTCGTAGCGGGTCGAATGAGCAGTTCTTC
CASSLRSGSNEQFF
>.|.|TRBJ2-5|TRBV20-1
TGCAGTGCTAGACAGGGTTCGGTCGAGACCCAGTACTTC
CSARQGSVETQYF
>.|many|TRBJ2-7|TRBV10-3
TGTGCCATCAGTGAGAACGGCTACGAGCAGTACTTC
CAISENGYEQYF
>TRBD1|.|TRBJ1-5|TRBV20-1
TGCAGTGCTAGAGGGACAGGGGATAGCAATCAGCCCCAGCATTTT
CSARGTGDSNQPQHF
>.|many|TRBJ2-5|TRBV4-2
TGTGCCAGCAGCCCAAGAGCATCCGGGGGCGCAGAGACCCAGTACTTC
CASSPRASGGAETQYF
>.|.|TRBJ2-2|TRBV5-1
TGCGCCAGCAGCGTGGGCAGGGTTTCCGGGGAGCTGTTTTTT
CASSVGRVSGELFF
>TRBD1|.|TRBJ2-7|TRBV6-4
TGTGCCAGCAGTGAGGGGACAGAGAGTTACGAGCAGTACTTC
CASSEGTESYEQYF
>.|many|TRBJ2-2|TRBV25-1
TGTGCCAGCAGTGAATGGGGCAGGGGAAGGTTAAACACCGGGGAGCTGTTTTTT
CASSEWGRGRLNTGELFF
>.|many|TRBJ1-2|TRBV5-1
TGCGCCAGCAGCTTGAACCCAGGGAACAACTATGGCTACACCTTC
CASSLNPGNNYGYTF
>.|.|TRBJ1-1|TRBV10-3
TGTGCCATCAGTGAAGAGTACAATATCACTGAAGCTTTCTTT
CAISEEYNITEAFF
>.|few|TRBJ1-6|TRBV18
TGTGCCAGCTCACCAGGGAAGGGGTATAATTCACCCCTCCACTTT
CASSPGKGYNSPLHF
>TRBD2|.|TRBJ2-3|TRBV28
TGTGCCAGCATAGCGGGGGACACAGATACGCAGTATTTT
CASIAGDTDTQYF
>TRBD1|.|TRBJ1-5|TRBV3-1
TGTGTCAGCAGCCAACAGGGGATAGGTCAGCCCCAGCATTTT
CVSSQQGIGQPQHF
>.|many|TRBJ2-2|TRBV20-1
TGCAGTGCTAGAGATTTACCCGGGGAGCTGTTTTTT
CSARDLPGELFF
>.|few|TRBJ1-5|TRBV19
TGTGCCAGTAGTAGACAAGACAATCAGCCCCAGCATTTT
CASSRQDNQPQHF
>TRBD2|few|TRBJ2-1|TRBV24-1
TGTGCCACCAGTGATTCGGGACTAGCCTCATACAATGAGCAGTTCTTC
CATSDSGLASYNEQFF
>.|many|TRBJ2-3|TRBV10-3
TGTGCCATACGGGACAACACAGATACGCAGTATTTT
CAIRDNTDTQYF
>.|few|TRBJ2-2|TRBV11-1
TGTGCCAGCAGAGAACCGGGACACAACACCGGGGAGCTGTTTTTT
CASREPGHNTGELFF
>.|many|TRBJ1-1|TRBV20-1
TGCAGTGCTAGGGACCTAAGGGCAGTCAACACTGAAGCTTTCTTT
CSARDLRAVNTEAFF
>TRBD1|many|TRBJ1-2|TRBV12-3/TRBV12-4
TGTGCCAGCAGGACAGGGGGCGGCTATGGCTACACCTTC
CASRTGGGYGYTF
>TRBD1|many|TRBJ1-5|TRBV15
TGTGCCACCAGCAGAGATGGACAGGCCCAACAGCCCCAGCATTTT
CATSRDGQAQQPQHF
>.|.|TRBJ2-1|TRBV4-3
TGCGCCAGCAGCCAAGAAAGAACGCGGGATGAGCAGTTCTTC
CASSQERTRDEQFF
>TRBD1|few|TRBJ1-1|TRBV4-1
TGCGCCAGCAGCCAACGACAGGGGGTCACTGAAGCTTTCTTT
CASSQRQGVTEAFF
>TRBD1|few|TRBJ2-7|TRBV18
TGTGCCAGCTCACCCGGGACAGGGGGTCGAAGCGAGCAGTACTTC
CASSPGTGGRSEQYF
>.|.|TRBJ2-6|TRBV4-2
TGTGCCAGCAGCCAGGAATCGGGCTCTGGGGCCAACGTCCTGACTTTC
CASSQESGSGANVLTF
>TRBD2|.|TRBJ2-3|TRBV3-1
TGTGCCAGCAGCCAAGATCCAGCGGGGGGACCATTTAGCACAGATACGCAGTATTTT
CASSQDPAGGPFSTDTQYF
>.|.|TRBJ1-1|TRBV5-1
TGCGCCAGCAGCTTGTCCGGGGGACTAGGCACTGAAGCTTTCTTT
CASSLSGGLGTEAFF
>TRBD1|many|TRBJ2-3|TRBV7-8
TGTGCCAGCAGCTTAAAAACCGAAAGGACAGGCTGGTGGGCGCAGTATTTT
CASSLKTERTGWWAQYF
>.|.|TRBJ2-6|TRBV5-1
TGCGCCAGCAGCTTGAGTCTAAGGTTTGGGGCCAACGTCCTGACTTTC
CASSLSLRFGANVLTF
>.|few|TRBJ2-7|TRBV6-2/TRBV6-3
TGTGCCAGCAGTTACTCGGCTGGCGGGACTTCCTACGAGCAGTACTTC
CASSYSAGGTSYEQYF
>.|many|TRBJ2-2|TRBV4-3
TGCGCCAGCAGCCAAGATCCGGGAAACACCGGGGAGCTGTTTTTT
CASSQDPGNTGELFF
>.|.|TRBJ1-1|TRBV6-1
TGTGCCAGCAGCCCGCGGGACTCTAGGAACACTGAAGCTTTCTTT
CASSPRDSRNTEAFF
>.|few|TRBJ2-2|TRBV3-1
TGTGCCAGCAGCCAAAGCTTGGTCGGCACCGGGGAGCTGTTTTTT
CASSQSLVGTGELFF
>.|few|TRBJ1-5|TRBV12-3/TRBV12-4
TGTGCCAGCAGTTTTACAGGACCCAATCAGCCCCAGCATTTT
CASSFTGPNQPQHF
>.|.|TRBJ1-3|TRBV7-2
TGTGCCAGCAGCTGGGGGCATTCAGGAAACACCATATATTTT
CASSWGHSGNTIYF